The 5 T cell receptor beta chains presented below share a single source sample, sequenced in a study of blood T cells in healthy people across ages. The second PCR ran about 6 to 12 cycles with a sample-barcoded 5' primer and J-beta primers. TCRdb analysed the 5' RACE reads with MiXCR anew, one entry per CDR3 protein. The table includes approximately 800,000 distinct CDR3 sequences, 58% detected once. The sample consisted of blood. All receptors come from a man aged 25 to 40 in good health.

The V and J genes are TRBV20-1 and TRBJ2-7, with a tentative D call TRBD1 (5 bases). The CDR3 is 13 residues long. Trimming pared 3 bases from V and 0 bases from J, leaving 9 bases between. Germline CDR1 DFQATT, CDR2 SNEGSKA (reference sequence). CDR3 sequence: CSARTVSSYEQYF. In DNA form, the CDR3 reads TGCAGTGCTAGGACAGTGAGCTCCTACGAGCAGTACTTC.

In DNA, the CDR3 is TGTGCCAGCAGCTTCGCTAGGGGGGGGAGCTCCTACAATGAGCAGTTCTTC. Protein product: CASSFARGGSSYNEQFF. The chain joins TRBV7-3 to TRBJ2-1; TRBD2 is a possible D gene (7 bases). V was cut by 3 bases and J by 0 bases, with 15 bases left in between. Germline V lookup: CDR1 SGHTA, CDR2 FQGTGA. The CDR3 is 17 residues long.

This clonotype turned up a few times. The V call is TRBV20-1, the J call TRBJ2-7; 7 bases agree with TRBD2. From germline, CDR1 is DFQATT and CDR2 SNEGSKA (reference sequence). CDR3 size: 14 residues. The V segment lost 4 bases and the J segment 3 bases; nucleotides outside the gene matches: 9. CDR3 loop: CSAMAGRGDYEQYF. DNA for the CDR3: TGCAGTGCTATGGCAGGGAGGGGAGACTACGAGCAGTACTTC.

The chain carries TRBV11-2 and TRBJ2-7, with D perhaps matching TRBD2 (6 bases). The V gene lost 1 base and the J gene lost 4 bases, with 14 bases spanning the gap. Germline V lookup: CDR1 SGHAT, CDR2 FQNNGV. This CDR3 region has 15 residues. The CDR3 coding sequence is TGTGCCAGCAGCTTAGGCCGGGAGTGGTTATACGAGCAGTACTTC. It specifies CASSLGREWLYEQYF.

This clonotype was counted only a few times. The CDR3 region is CASSRDAGHHYNEQFF. The CDR3 DNA is TGTGCCAGCAGCCGAGATGCCGGACACCATTACAATGAGCAGTTCTTC. V gene TRBV4-2 combines with J gene TRBJ2-1, with a possible D match to TRBD1 (5 bases). V lost 4 bases, J lost 4 bases, and 17 bases lay in between. Looked up from germline, CDR1 is LGHNA and CDR2 is YNFKEQ. CDR3 length: 16 residues.